One sample yielded the 13 T cell receptor beta chains listed below, sequenced in a study of cytomegalovirus exposure and HLA in healthy donors. PCR was performed using 60 Vbeta and 13 Jbeta primers. Using immunoSEQ multiplex PCR, the repertoire was profiled, and TCRdb retains in-frame clones only, with some absent. Seen here are about 140,000 clones, around 81% observed once, and the top ten hold 2% to 2.5%. The sample was PBMCs. The source is a man aged 50-59 years in good health and CMV-seronegative.

J is TRBJ2-7 and V is TRBV5-4, with 7 nucleotides matching TRBD1. This CDR3 spans 15 amino acids. V dropped 5 bases and J dropped 0; count of bases not matched to a gene: 8. Germline CDR1 SGHNT, CDR2 YYREEE (reference sequence). CDR3 loop: CASSAGTATSYEQYF. In DNA, the CDR3 is TGTGCCAGCAGTGCCGGGACAGCAACCTCCTACGAGCAGTACTTC.

The chain links TRBV2 to TRBJ1-4; 8 positions match TRBD1. The CDR3 covers 15 residues. Germline-derived CDR1 and CDR2 are SNHLY and FYNNEI. V was clipped by 6 bases and J by 3 bases; unmatched bases: 6. Here the CDR3 reads CASRRTGSANEKLFF. The CDR3 nucleotides are TGTGCCAGCAGAAGGACAGGGTCGGCTAATGAAAAACTGTTTTTT.

The sample holds one count of this clone. This chain uses TRBV27 with TRBJ1-4; 10 bases are a match to TRBD1. The V gene's germline CDR1 is MNHEY and CDR2 SMNVEV (reference sequence). The CDR3 covers 14 residues. Trimming removed 4 bases from V and 4 bases from J; junction bases left unmatched: 0. In nucleotides, the CDR3 is TGTGCCAGCAGTTGGACAGGGGGTAATGAAAAACTGTTTTTT. It is translated as CASSWTGGNEKLFF.

V and J are TRBV21-1 and TRBJ1-5; no check of the table's D call, TRBD1, against the DNA was made. TRBV21-1 is annotated as a pseudogene. This CDR3 has 15 amino acids. In DNA form, the CDR3 reads TGTGCCAGCAGACCTCCTCGACAGGGGTTGCAGCCCCAGCATTTT. Translation gives CASRPPRQGLQPQHF.

The rearrangement uses TRBV14 and TRBJ2-3; D unresolved. The germline V gene encodes CDR1 SGHDN and CDR2 FVKESK. V was clipped by 4 bases and J by 0 bases, with 5 bases between them. The CDR3 is 13 amino acids. The DNA for the CDR3 is TGTGCCAGCAGCCTCGGTAGCACAGATACGCAGTATTTT. This codes for CASSLGSTDTQYF.

The CDR3 loop reads CASGSVTEAFF. The CDR3 DNA follows: TGTGCCAGTGGGAGTGTCACTGAAGCTTTCTTT. The J gene is TRBJ1-1, the V gene TRBV28; D is uncertain. The germline V and J ends were trimmed by 9 bases and 4 bases, with 9 bases remaining between them. The CDR3 totals 11 residues. Per the germline V gene, CDR1 is MDHEN and CDR2 is SYDVKM.

V and J are TRBV7-3 and TRBJ2-7, with TRBD1 as a possible D gene (5 bases). The V gene's germline CDR1 is SGHTA and CDR2 FQGTGA. V lost 2 bases to trimming and J lost 0 bases, with 5 bases between them. The length of the CDR3 is 13 residues. The CDR3 sequence: CASSLDSSYEQYF. The CDR3 DNA follows: TGTGCCAGCAGCTTAGACAGCTCCTACGAGCAGTACTTC.

The chain links TRBV5-1 to TRBJ2-2, with a weak D call TRBD1 (5 bases). The V gene's germline CDR1 is SGHRS and CDR2 YFSETQ. Trimming removed 0 bases at V and 5 bases at J, with 11 bases between. This CDR3 has 15 amino acids. The CDR3: CASSLATSGTGELFF. In DNA form, the CDR3 reads TGCGCCAGCAGCTTGGCCACCTCAGGGACCGGGGAGCTGTTTTTT.

The CDR3 is CASRLDRGGGTQYF. CDR3 coding DNA: TGTGCCAGCAGATTGGACAGGGGAGGAGGGACCCAGTACTTC. This chain uses TRBV7-3 with TRBJ2-5, with 9 nucleotides matching TRBD1. The CDR3 is 14 amino acids. Trimming removed 6 bases from V and 7 bases from J; junction bases left unmatched: 9. Germline V lookup: CDR1 SGHTA, CDR2 FQGTGA.

The chain uses TRBV6-6 and TRBJ1-2; D possibly corresponds to TRBD1 (6 bases). V dropped 4 bases and J dropped 1 base, with 13 bases sitting between them. The CDR3 extends over 15 amino acids. Germline V gene sequence: CDR1 MNHNY, CDR2 SVGAGI (reference sequence). In DNA form, the CDR3 reads TGTGCCAGCAGTTTAGGACAGAGACTTAACTATGGCTACACCTTC. This translates into CASSLGQRLNYGYTF.

The CDR3 reads CASSFQGGGSPTYGYTF. The CDR3 DNA is TGTGCCAGCAGCTTCCAGGGTGGGGGCTCCCCTACATATGGCTACACCTTC. V gene TRBV9 combines with J gene TRBJ1-2; possible D gene TRBD1, 6 bases. Trimming removed 4 bases from V and 5 bases from J, with 24 bases in between. The CDR3 runs to 17 residues. CDR1 and CDR2 (germline): SGDLS, YYNGEE. Looking up the rest from reference TRBV9 and TRBJ1-2 gives the full variable domain: DSGVTQTPKHLITATGQRVTLRCSPRSGDLSVYWYQQSLDQGLQFLIQYYNGEERAKGNILERFSAQQFPDLHSELNLSSLELGDSALYFCASSFQGGGSPTYGYTFGSGTRLTVV.

This clone was found a few times. The genes are TRBV29-1 and TRBJ1-1; the D gene is possibly TRBD1 (5 bases). Germline V gene sequence: CDR1 SQVTM, CDR2 ANQGSEA. The CDR3 contains 16 residues. V shed 3 bases and J shed 4 bases, with 21 bases lying between them. The CDR3 loop reads CSVEGGTLKGTTEAFF. Here the CDR3 DNA reads TGCAGCGTTGAGGGGGGGACTCTCAAAGGGACCACTGAAGCTTTCTTT. Supplemented by reference TRBV29-1 and TRBJ1-1, the full variable domain reads SAVISQKPSRDICQRGTSLTIQCQVDSQVTMMFWYRQQPGQSLTLIATANQGSEATYESGFVIDKFPISRPNLTFSTLTVSNMSPEDSSIYLCSVEGGTLKGTTEAFFGQGTRLTVV.

V is TRBV30 and J is TRBJ2-7; D may be TRBD2 (5 bases). The V and J ends lost 2 bases and 7 bases respectively, with 21 bases between them. The CDR3 contains 15 residues. The germline V gene has CDR1 GTSNPN and CDR2 SVGIG (reference sequence). CDR3: CAWSPPGTRLGEQYF. The DNA of the CDR3 is TGTGCCTGGAGTCCCCCCGGAACTAGACTTGGGGAGCAGTACTTC.